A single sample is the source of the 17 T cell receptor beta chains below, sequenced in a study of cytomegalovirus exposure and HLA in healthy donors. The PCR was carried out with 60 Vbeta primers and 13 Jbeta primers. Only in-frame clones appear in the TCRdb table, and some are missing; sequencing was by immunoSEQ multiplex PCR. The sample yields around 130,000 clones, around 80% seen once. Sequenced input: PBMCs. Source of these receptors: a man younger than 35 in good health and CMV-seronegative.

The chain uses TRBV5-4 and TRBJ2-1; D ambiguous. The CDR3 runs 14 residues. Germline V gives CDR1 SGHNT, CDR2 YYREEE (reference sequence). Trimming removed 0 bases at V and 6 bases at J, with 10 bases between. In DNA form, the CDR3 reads TGTGCCAGCAGCTTGGGATTGTCGGGCAATGAGCAGTTCTTC. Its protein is CASSLGLSGNEQFF.

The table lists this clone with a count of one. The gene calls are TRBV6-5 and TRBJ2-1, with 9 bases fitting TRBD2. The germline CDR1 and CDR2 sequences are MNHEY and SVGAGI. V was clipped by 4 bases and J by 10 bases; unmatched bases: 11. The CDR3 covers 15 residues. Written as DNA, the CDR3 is TGTGCCAGCAGTTTTTCCGGCGGGAGGGCCTGGGAGCAGTTCTTC. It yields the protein CASSFSGGRAWEQFF.

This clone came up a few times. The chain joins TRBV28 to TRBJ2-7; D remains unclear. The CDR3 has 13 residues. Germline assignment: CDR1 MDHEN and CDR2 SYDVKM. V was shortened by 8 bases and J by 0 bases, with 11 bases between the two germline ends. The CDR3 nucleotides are TGTGCCAGCCAGGCCCGAGTCTCCTACGAGCAGTACTTC. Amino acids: CASQARVSYEQYF.

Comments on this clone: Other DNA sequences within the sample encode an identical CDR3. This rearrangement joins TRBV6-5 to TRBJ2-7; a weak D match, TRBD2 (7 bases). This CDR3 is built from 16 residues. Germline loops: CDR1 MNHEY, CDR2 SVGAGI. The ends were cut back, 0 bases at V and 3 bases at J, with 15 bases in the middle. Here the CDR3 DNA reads TGTGCCAGCAGTTACTCGTTAGGGGGAGGGCGCTACGAGCAGTACTTC. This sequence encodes CASSYSLGGGRYEQYF.

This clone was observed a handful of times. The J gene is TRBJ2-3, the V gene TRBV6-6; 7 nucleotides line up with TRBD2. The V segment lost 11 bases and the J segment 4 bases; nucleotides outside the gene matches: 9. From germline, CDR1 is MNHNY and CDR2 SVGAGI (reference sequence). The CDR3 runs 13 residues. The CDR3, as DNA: TGTGCCGGGAGGGCAGGAAAGTCAGATACGCAGTATTTT. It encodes CAGRAGKSDTQYF.

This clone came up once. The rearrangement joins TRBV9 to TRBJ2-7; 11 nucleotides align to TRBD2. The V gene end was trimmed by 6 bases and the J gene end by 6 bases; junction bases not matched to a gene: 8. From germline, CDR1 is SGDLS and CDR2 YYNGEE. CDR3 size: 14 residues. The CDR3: CASKLAGATGEQYV. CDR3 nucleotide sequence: TGTGCCAGCAAACTAGCGGGAGCTACCGGCGAGCAGTACGTC.

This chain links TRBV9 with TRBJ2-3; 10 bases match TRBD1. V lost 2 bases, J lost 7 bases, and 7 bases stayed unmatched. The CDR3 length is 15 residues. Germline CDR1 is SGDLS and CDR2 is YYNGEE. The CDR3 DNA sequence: TGTGCCAGCAGCGTCCAGGGACAGGGGACTAATACGCAGTATTTT. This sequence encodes CASSVQGQGTNTQYF.

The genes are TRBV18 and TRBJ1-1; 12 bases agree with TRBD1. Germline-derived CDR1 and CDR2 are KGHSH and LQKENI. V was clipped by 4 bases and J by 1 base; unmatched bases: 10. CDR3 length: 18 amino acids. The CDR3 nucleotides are TGTGCCAGCTCACTCCAGACCGGGACAGGGGGCTGGAACACTGAAGCTTTCTTT. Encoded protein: CASSLQTGTGGWNTEAFF.

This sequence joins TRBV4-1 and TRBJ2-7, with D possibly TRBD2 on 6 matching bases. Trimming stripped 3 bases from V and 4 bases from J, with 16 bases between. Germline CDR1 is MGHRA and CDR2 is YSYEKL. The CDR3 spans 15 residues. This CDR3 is CASSHLPGGSYEQYV. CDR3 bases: TGCGCCAGCAGCCACCTGCCTGGGGGGAGTTACGAGCAGTACGTC.

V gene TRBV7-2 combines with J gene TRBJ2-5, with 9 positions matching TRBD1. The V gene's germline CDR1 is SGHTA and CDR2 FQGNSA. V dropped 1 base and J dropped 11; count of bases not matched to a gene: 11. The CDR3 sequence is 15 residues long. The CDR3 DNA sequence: TGTGCCAGCAGCTTAGACCCGGGACAGGGAAGGGAGCAGTACTTC. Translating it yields CASSLDPGQGREQYF.

The CDR3 here is CASSLMALRDYEQYV. As DNA, the CDR3 is TGTGCCAGCAGCTTAATGGCCCTTAGAGACTACGAGCAGTACGTC. The chain uses TRBV7-2 and TRBJ2-7; D uncertain. The V and J ends lost 2 bases and 3 bases respectively, with 14 bases between them. The CDR3 has 15 residues. From germline, CDR1 is SGHTA and CDR2 FQGNSA.

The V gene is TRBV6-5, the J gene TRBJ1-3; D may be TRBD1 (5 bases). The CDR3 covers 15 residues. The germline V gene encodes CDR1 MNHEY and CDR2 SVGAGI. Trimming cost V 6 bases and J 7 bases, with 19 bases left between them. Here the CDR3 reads CASRRHGGERNTIYF. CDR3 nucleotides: TGTGCCAGCAGGCGGCATGGAGGGGAGAGGAACACCATATATTTT.

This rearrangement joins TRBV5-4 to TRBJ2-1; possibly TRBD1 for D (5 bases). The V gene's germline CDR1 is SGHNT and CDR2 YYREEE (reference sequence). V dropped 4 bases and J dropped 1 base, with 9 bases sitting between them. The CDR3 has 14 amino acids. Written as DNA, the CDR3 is TGTGCCAGCAGCAGAAGGGGTTCCTACAATGAGCAGTTCTTC. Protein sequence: CASSRRGSYNEQFF.

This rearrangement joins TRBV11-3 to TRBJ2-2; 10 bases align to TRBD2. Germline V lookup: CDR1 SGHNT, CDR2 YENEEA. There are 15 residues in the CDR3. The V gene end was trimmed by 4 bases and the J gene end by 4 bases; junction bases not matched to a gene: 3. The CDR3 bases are TGTGCCAGCAGCTCCGGACTAGCGGTCACCGGGGAGCTGTTTTTT. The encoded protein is CASSSGLAVTGELFF.

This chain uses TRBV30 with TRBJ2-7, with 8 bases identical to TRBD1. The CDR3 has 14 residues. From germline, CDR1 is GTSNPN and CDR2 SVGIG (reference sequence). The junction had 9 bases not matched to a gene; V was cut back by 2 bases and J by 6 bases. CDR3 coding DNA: TGTGCCTGGAGTCGAGGACAGGGATGGAGCGAGCAGTACGTC. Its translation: CAWSRGQGWSEQYV.

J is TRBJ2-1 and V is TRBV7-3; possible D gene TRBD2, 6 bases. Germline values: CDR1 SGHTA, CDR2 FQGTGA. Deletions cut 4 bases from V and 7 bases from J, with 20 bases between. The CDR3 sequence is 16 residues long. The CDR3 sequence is CASSSSLHGSRNEQFF. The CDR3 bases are TGTGCCAGCAGCTCCTCGCTCCACGGGAGTCGAAATGAGCAGTTCTTC.

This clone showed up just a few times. CDR3 DNA sequence: TGTGCCAGCAGTACGCAGAGGTCCTATAATTCACCCCTCCACTTT. This gives the protein CASSTQRSYNSPLHF. The chain recombines TRBV6-5 with TRBJ1-6; D unclear. V was trimmed by 5 bases and J by 1 base, leaving 9 bases between them. CDR1 is MNHEY, CDR2 SVGAGI, per germline. The CDR3 runs 15 residues.